The 14 T cell receptor beta chains below were found in one sample sequenced in a study of T cells in women clearing cervical HPV infection. Some clones are missing from TCRdb's copy, which holds only in-frame ones; the method was immunoSEQ multiplex PCR. This repertoire comprises roughly 37,000 clones; its ten largest clones make up less than 8%. Sequenced input: blood buffy coat. All receptors come from a woman between 18 and 69 years old with a cervical HPV16 infection that either progressed to CIN3+ or cleared (not recorded which).

A note on this clone: The read terminates 3 residues before the CDR3 end, so the remaining end is supplied by the germline J gene. The rearrangement uses TRBV5-1 and TRBJ2-3; 9 nucleotides line up with TRBD1. Germline CDR1 is SGHRS and CDR2 is YFSETQ. The CDR3 has 15 amino acids. V lost 5 bases, J lost 4 bases, and 8 bases stayed unmatched. The CDR3 DNA, read in part, is TGCGCCAGCAGTTACGGACAGGGGAAAGCAGATACG. Amino acids: CASSYGQGKADT. The CDR3 as a whole reads CASSYGQGKADTQYF.

To note about this clone: From the germline J gene comes the end of the CDR3, since the read stops 3 residues before it. The J gene is TRBJ1-6, the V gene TRBV30, with D tentatively TRBD1 (6 bases). The CDR3 extends over 15 amino acids. Germline CDR1 GTSNPN, CDR2 SVGIG (reference sequence). The V gene lost 3 bases and the J gene lost 10 bases, with 19 bases spanning the gap. The CDR3 region is CAWSLQTGEQSPLHF. The CDR3 DNA, read in part, is TGTGCCTGGAGCCTCCAGACAGGAGAACAATCACCC.

On this clone itself: The read ends 3 residues before the CDR3 terminus; that terminus is restored from the germline J gene. The chain couples TRBV5-1 to TRBJ2-3; 7 bases map to TRBD1. Germline assignment: CDR1 SGHRS and CDR2 YFSETQ. V was clipped by 0 bases and J by 2 bases; unmatched bases: 6. This CDR3 has 16 amino acids. CDR3 loop: CASSLGDSIYTDTQYF. Incomplete CDR3 DNA: TGCGCCAGCAGCTTGGGGGACAGTATCTACACAGATACG.

Points on this clone: The read ends 3 residues before the CDR3 terminus; that terminus is restored from the germline J gene. This chain connects TRBV5-1 to TRBJ2-7, with D unclear. The CDR3 length is 15 residues. Germline CDR1 SGHRS, CDR2 YFSETQ. V lost 5 bases to trimming and J lost 2 bases, with 17 bases between them. Here the CDR3 reads CASSELAFGAYEQYF. The sequenced part of the CDR3 DNA is TGCGCCAGCAGTGAATTAGCCTTCGGTGCCTACGAG.

On this clone: The sequence runs out 3 residues before the end of the CDR3; the remainder is reconstructed from the germline J gene. This chain connects TRBV19 to TRBJ2-2; 7 nucleotides align to TRBD1. With 9 bases clipped from V and 6 bases from J, the junction kept 13 bases outside the gene matches. CDR3 length equals 15 residues. Germline-derived CDR1 and CDR2 are LNHDA and SQIVND (reference sequence). The CDR3 here is CASQRQGIFSGELFF. CDR3 DNA, as far as it was read: TGTGCCAGCCAGAGACAGGGTATATTCTCCGGGGAG.

Details on this clone: The read gets to within 3 residues of the CDR3 end, and the germline J gene fills in the rest. The chain links TRBV19 to TRBJ2-7; 10 bases map to TRBD2. J was trimmed by 6 bases and V by 3 bases; bases with no gene match: 2. The CDR3 runs 13 residues. CDR1 and CDR2 from the germline V gene are LNHDA and SQIVND (reference sequence). The CDR3 sequence: CASSIKRGGEQYF. Incomplete CDR3 DNA: TGTGCCAGTAGTATTAAGCGGGGGGGCGAG.

CDR3 amino acids: CASSSQGPGGTDTQYF. CDR3 DNA, as far as it was read: TGTGCCAGTAGCTCGCAGGGGCCCGGGGGGACAGATACG. The chain uses TRBV2 and TRBJ2-3, with D possibly being TRBD2 (7 bases). The read terminates 3 residues before the CDR3 end, so the remaining end is supplied by the germline J gene. This CDR3 region has 16 residues. Germline assignment: CDR1 SNHLY and CDR2 FYNNEI. The V end lost 9 bases, the J end lost 3 bases, and 22 bases lay between the germline ends.

Concerning this clone: The CDR3 end lies 3 residues beyond the end of the read and is filled in from the germline J gene. The rearrangement links TRBV7-9 to TRBJ1-4, with a tentative D call TRBD1 (5 bases). The CDR3 runs to 15 residues. V was pared by 2 bases and J by 4 bases, with 11 bases between. CDR1 and CDR2 (germline): SEHNR, FQNEAQ (reference sequence). CDR3 residues: CASSLSQGVNEKLFF. The sequenced part of the CDR3 DNA is TGTGCCAGCAGCTTATCCCAGGGAGTTAATGAAAAA.

In the case of this clone: From the germline J gene comes the end of the CDR3, since the read stops 3 residues before it. The chain combines TRBV30 with TRBJ2-7, with 7 bases lining up with TRBD2. The CDR3 consists of 14 residues. From germline, CDR1 is GTSNPN and CDR2 SVGIG (reference sequence). V lost 4 bases, J lost 3 bases, and 9 bases stayed unmatched. The CDR3 loop reads CAWTEAGLGYEQYF. Partial CDR3 DNA: TGTGCCTGGACCGAAGCGGGGCTGGGCTACGAG.

Points on this clone: The CDR3 extends 3 residues past the end of the read, so its final part is completed from the germline J gene. This chain connects TRBV12-3 or TRBV12-4 to TRBJ2-2; possibly TRBD1 for D (5 bases). This CDR3 has 14 residues. V was pared by 4 bases and J by 5 bases, with 11 bases between. CDR3 amino acids: CASSWGIRTGELFF. CDR3 DNA, as far as it was read: TGTGCCAGCAGTTGGGGCATCAGAACCGGGGAG.

Details on this clone: The read terminates 3 residues ahead of where the CDR3 ends, so the germline J gene completes it. This sequence joins TRBV2 and TRBJ2-3, with D perhaps matching TRBD1 (5 bases). Per germline, CDR1 SNHLY and CDR2 FYNNEI. This CDR3 has 15 residues. CDR3 DNA, as far as it was read: TGTGCCAGCAGTGAAGGGGGCCTTAGCAATCAGCCG. Protein sequence: CASSEGGLSNQP. The CDR3 reads in full as CASSEGGLSNQPQYF. Using reference TRBV2 and TRBJ2-3 for the parts outside the CDR3, the full variable domain is EPEVTQTPSHQVTQMGQEVILRCVPISNHLYFYWYRQILGQKVEFLVSFYNNEISEKSEIFDDQFSVERPDGSNFTLKIRSTKLEDSAMYFCASSEGGLSNQPQYFGPGTRLTVL.

On this clone itself: The read falls 3 residues short of the CDR3 end, and the missing part is taken from the germline J gene. The chain combines TRBV20-1 with TRBJ2-7; 8 positions agree with TRBD2. The germline CDR1 and CDR2 sequences are DFQATT and SNEGSKA (reference sequence). The CDR3 is made up of 14 amino acids. J was trimmed by 5 bases and V by 3 bases; bases with no gene match: 9. CDR3 DNA, as far as it was read: TGCAGTGCTAGGGAGCGGGAGACGATCAACGAG. It is translated as CSARERETINE. The complete CDR3 sequence is CSARERETINEQYF.

Concerning this clone itself: The CDR3 end is not reached by the read, which stops 3 residues before it; the germline J gene fills it in. The chain joins TRBV4-1 to TRBJ2-7, with TRBD2 identical over 7 bases. CDR3 length: 14 amino acids. V shed 1 base, J shed 2 bases, and the junction held 2 bases outside the gene matches. Germline CDR1 MGHRA, CDR2 YSYEKL. CDR3 DNA (partial): TGCGCCAGCAGCCAAGGCGGGGGAACCTACGAG. It encodes CASSQGGGTYE. The CDR3, in full, reads CASSQGGGTYEQYF.

Details on this clone: The DNA ends 3 residues before the CDR3 does, and the rest of the CDR3 is filled in from the germline J gene. The chain combines TRBV19 with TRBJ1-5; D is ambiguous. The CDR3 loop spans 14 amino acids. Germline assignment: CDR1 LNHDA and CDR2 SQIVND (reference sequence). The germline V and J ends were trimmed by 3 bases and 9 bases, with 15 bases remaining between them. CDR3 bases read: TGTGCCAGTAGTATCCCGATCCCGGGTCTGCCC. It codes for CASSIPIPGLP. The entire CDR3 protein is CASSIPIPGLPQHF.